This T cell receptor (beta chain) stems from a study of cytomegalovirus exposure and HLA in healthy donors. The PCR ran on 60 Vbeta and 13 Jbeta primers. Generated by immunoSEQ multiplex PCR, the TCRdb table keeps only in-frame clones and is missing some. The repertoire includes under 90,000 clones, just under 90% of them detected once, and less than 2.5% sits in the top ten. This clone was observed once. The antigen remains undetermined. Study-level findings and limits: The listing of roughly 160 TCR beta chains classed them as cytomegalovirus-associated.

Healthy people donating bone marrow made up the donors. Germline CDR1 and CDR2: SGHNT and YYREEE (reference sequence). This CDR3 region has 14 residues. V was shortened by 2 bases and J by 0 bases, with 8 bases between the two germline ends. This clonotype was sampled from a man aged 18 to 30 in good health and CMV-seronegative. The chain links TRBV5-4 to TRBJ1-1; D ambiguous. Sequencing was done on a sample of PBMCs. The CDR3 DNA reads TGTGCCAGCAGCTTCCCCAGGTTGAACACTGAAGCTTTCTTT. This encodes CASSFPRLNTEAFF.